A selection of T cell receptor beta chains follows, all from one sample in a study of OX40 agonist ivuxolimab in advanced cancers. This table comes from immunoSEQ multiplex PCR, and its TCRdb copy is limited to in-frame clones, with some not included. This sample has 15,000 to 20,000 clones, with about 73% found just once. The sequenced sample was CD4+ or CD8+ T cells sorted from blood, obtained in a trial of the OX40 agonist ivuxolimab. These receptor sequences come from an adult with an advanced solid tumor such as melanoma, head and neck, liver or kidney cancer. Both conserved end residues are part of each CDR3. D genes are given only for firm matches. Only part of the rows carry a size: once, few, many, or a class if the clone is expanded.

d_call,j_call,clone_size,v_call,cdr3_nt,cdr3_aa
.,TRBJ2-7,.,TRBV6-6,TGTGCCAGCAGTTACCCTCCCTACGAGCAGTACTTC,CASSYPPYEQYF
TRBD2,TRBJ2-1,once,TRBV28,TGTGCCAGCAGTTCATCCTACGAGCGGGGCTCCTACAATGAGCAGTTCTTC,CASSSSYERGSYNEQFF
TRBD1,TRBJ2-7,.,TRBV4-1,TGCGCCAGCAGCCACGACAGGGGCCTTCCCTACGAGCAGTACTTC,CASSHDRGLPYEQYF
TRBD2,TRBJ2-1,.,TRBV7-3,TGTGCCAGCAGCTTAACGTTGGGGACTAGCCGCTCTGGTGAGCAGTTCTTC,CASSLTLGTSRSGEQFF
.,TRBJ1-3,.,TRBV5-4,TGTGCCAGCAGTTATGGGACCTCTGGAAACACCATATATTTT,CASSYGTSGNTIYF
TRBD2,TRBJ2-7,.,TRBV27,TGTGCCAGCAGTTCAAGAGGACTAGCGGGAGACGAGCAGTACTTC,CASSSRGLAGDEQYF
.,TRBJ2-1,.,TRBV5-6,TGTGCCAGCAGCCCGACAGTGACCTACAATGAGCAGTTCTTC,CASSPTVTYNEQFF
.,TRBJ2-7,.,TRBV6-5,TGTGCCAGCAGTTACGGGACCGACTCCTACGAGCAGTACTTC,CASSYGTDSYEQYF
.,TRBJ1-1,.,TRBV27,TGTGCCAGCAGGTTCCAGGGATCCACTGAAGCTTTCTTT,CASRFQGSTEAFF
TRBD1,TRBJ1-2,few,TRBV7-3,TGTGCCAGCAGCCCAGCAGGACAGGGGGACTATGGCTACACCTTC,CASSPAGQGDYGYTF
.,TRBJ2-1,.,TRBV19,TGTGCCAGTGCCAGGGGAGTTCAATACAATGAGCAGTTCTTC,CASARGVQYNEQFF
.,TRBJ2-1,.,TRBV11-3,TGTGCCAGCAGTTTTACTGGACAAGCTACTTATCACAATGAGCAGTTCTTC,CASSFTGQATYHNEQFF
TRBD2,TRBJ2-3,many,TRBV9,TGTGCCAGCACCCCGAGGGCGGGAGAGGTCACAGATACGCAGTATTTT,CASTPRAGEVTDTQYF
.,TRBJ2-7,medium-sized,TRBV5-8,TGTGCCAGCAGCCTCCGGGGGCGGGCGTACGAGCAGTACTTC,CASSLRGRAYEQYF
.,TRBJ2-7,medium-sized,TRBV10-2,TGCGCCAGCAGTTACGACGGATACGAGCAGTACTTC,CASSYDGYEQYF
.,TRBJ2-2,once,TRBV6-1,TGTGCCAGCAGTGACCGAAACACCGGGGAGCTGTTTTTT,CASSDRNTGELFF
.,TRBJ1-3,.,TRBV7-6,TGTGCCAGCAGCTCCGCATCGGGGACTCACCCCGTGGCCATCTCTGGAAACACCATATATTTT,CASSSASGTHPVAISGNTIYF
.,TRBJ1-2,.,TRBV28,TGTGCCAGCAGTTCTGGGACGGAGTTAGCTAACTATGGCTACACCTTC,CASSSGTELANYGYTF
.,TRBJ1-4,.,TRBV19,TGTGCCAGTAGTAGTGCCGGGACGGAACCCTTTAATGAAAAACTGTTTTTT,CASSSAGTEPFNEKLFF
.,TRBJ2-7,.,TRBV4-3,TGCGCCAGCAGCCAAGTCCTCCGCGGCGAGCAGTACTTC,CASSQVLRGEQYF
TRBD1,TRBJ2-7,few,TRBV19,TGTGCCAGTAGCACCTCGGGACAGGGTTACGAGCAGTACTTC,CASSTSGQGYEQYF
TRBD2,TRBJ2-2,once,TRBV15,TGTGCCACCAGCAGAGATCAGCGGGAGAGGACCGGGGAGCTGTTTTTT,CATSRDQRERTGELFF
TRBD2,TRBJ2-1,once,TRBV6-4,TGTGCCAGCAGCCGGGGACTACACAATGAGCAGTTCTTC,CASSRGLHNEQFF
.,TRBJ2-5,.,TRBV5-6,TGTGCCAGCAGCTTCCAGATGCGGACTAGGGGGGAGACCCAGTACTTC,CASSFQMRTRGETQYF
.,TRBJ1-1,.,TRBV25-1,TGTGCCAGATGGGCGGGGCCTACTACGAACACTGAAGCTTTCTTT,CARWAGPTTNTEAFF
TRBD2,TRBJ2-7,.,TRBV4-1,TGCGCCAGCAGCCGTGAAGGACTAGCGGGAGTTGACGAGCAGTACTTC,CASSREGLAGVDEQYF
TRBD1,TRBJ2-7,.,TRBV9,TGTGCCAGCAGCGTAGGGTCAGGGGGCTACGAGCAGTACTTC,CASSVGSGGYEQYF
TRBD2,TRBJ2-1,.,TRBV5-1,TGCGCCAGCAGCTTGGGGGCTAGCGGGGACAATGAGCAGTTCTTC,CASSLGASGDNEQFF
.,TRBJ2-6,few,TRBV25-1,TGTGCCAGCAGTGAAGCGGTCCAGTCTGGGGCCAACGTCCTGACTTTC,CASSEAVQSGANVLTF
.,TRBJ1-1,.,TRBV6-9,TGTGCCAGCAGTTACACCGGTGTTTCTGAAGCTTTCTTT,CASSYTGVSEAFF
TRBD1,TRBJ2-7,.,TRBV25-1,TGTGCCAGCCACGGACAGGGGGCGATCTCCGAGCAGTACTTC,CASHGQGAISEQYF
.,TRBJ1-2,.,TRBV11-2,TGTGCCAGCGGCTTGAGGGGCGATGGCTACACCTTC,CASGLRGDGYTF
TRBD1,TRBJ2-7,.,TRBV2,TGTGCCAGCAGTGAACTAGTTTTCCGGGACAGACCTCCCGAGCAGTACTTC,CASSELVFRDRPPEQYF
TRBD2,TRBJ2-2,.,TRBV16,TGTGCCAGCAGCCGCGGGGGTGAGATAGGCGGGGAGCTGTTTTTT,CASSRGGEIGGELFF
.,TRBJ1-4,.,TRBV14,TGTGCCAGCAGCCCAGGGATTGGCCTTAATGAAAAACTGTTTTTT,CASSPGIGLNEKLFF